This T cell receptor (beta chain) derives from a study of shared clonotypes between healthy human individuals (TCRdb year 2020). In terms of the full investigation: Two women and three men aged 18 to 49 years were included in the cohort. Different laboratories and diverse techniques were used to prepare libraries and sequence TCR repertoires, to increase sequencing depth and limit assay-specific biases. Per donor, leukapheresis produced somewhere between about 0.94 and 10 billion PBMCs. For each donor, CD4 naive and CD4 memory were each run on three plates, CD8 naive on two plates, and CD8 memory on one plate. The study deeply sequenced blood TCR repertoires of about 5 healthy adults to estimate repertoire size and the extent of clonotype sharing between individuals.

The germline V gene sets CDR1 to MRHNA and CDR2 to SNTAGT. CDR3 length: 14 amino acids, cysteine to phenylalanine. Here the CDR3 DNA is all that survives: 42 bases in frame from base 1. V and J are truncated by 5 bases and 3 bases respectively, leaving an intervening sequence of 12 bases. Using the deep immunoSEQ assay, multiplex PCR amplified TCR CDR3 regions from genomic DNA. Extracted genomic DNA from each cell subset was spread evenly across all wells of several immunoSEQ 96-well plates, with each plate serving as a replicate. For sorted subsets, 150 to 200 ng genomic DNA, equal to about 30,000 T cell genomes, was loaded into each replicate PCR. Purified libraries were measured with a Qubit 3.0 fluorometer, size-checked on a Bioanalyzer 2100, and measured again with the KAPA Library Quantification kit. Every immunoSEQ 96-well plate was sequenced on a dedicated single-read 150-cycle Illumina NextSeq 550 flow cell. For the original study's pipeline: The immunoSEQ output contained only junctional sequences without quality scores, so filtering could not match that applied to full-length reads. Sequences were annotated with PyIR, a Python wrapper for IgBLAST v1.9, and V/J genes and CDR3 were assigned using IMGT germline references. Reads were removed for weak V/J assignments (E-value above 1e-6), missing CDR3, stop codons, out-of-frame junctions, or ambiguous translated residues. V3J clonotypes were defined by identical inferred V gene, J gene, and CDR3 amino acid sequence. The percentage overlap between two repertoires was calculated by dividing the number of shared unique clonotypes by the size of the smaller repertoire. Repertoire richness was assessed with RTK rarefaction, the Chao1 estimator, and Recon v2.1 estimates of unobserved clonotypes. OLGA was used to compute generation probabilities for all TCRbeta clonotypes that the gDNA method yielded from a few donors. TCRdb limited this immuneACCESS table to in-frame rearrangements with V and J called. A share of clones is missing; checked studies link under half to unresolved V genes, and the rest is unexplained. From that table come the V and J calls and clone size; the DNA was used to work out D and trimming. In all, the sample holds 850,000 to 1,200,000 clones, and about 75% of those were seen once. The top ten constitute roughly 1.4% of the sample.

The full study reports these points: Pairwise subsampling led to the expectation that sequencing depth would affect the degree of clonotype sharing among donors. Compared with non-shared clonotypes, the clonotypes found in all four sorted-subset donors had higher generation probabilities. Sampling was restricted to blood, and TCR repertoires in tissue are likely to differ from TCR repertoires in blood. Because the study included only a small number of donors, the genetic and exposure-history diversity represented was limited. Rarefaction of sorted-subset datasets indicated incomplete sequencing despite the large sequencing depth. Naive subsets generally had larger estimated clonotype richness than memory subsets did. About 5% of naive CD4, 3.5% of naive CD8, roughly 2.5% of memory CD4, and about 0.4% of memory CD8 clonotypes were shared across a few donors.

Details on this clone: Its antigen remains undetermined. No base-level quality is on record; no much larger clone is a single base apart.

Healthy HIV-negative adults with no recently reported acute infections or vaccinations were included as donors. All donors were Caucasian adults living in Nashville, Tennessee, USA. CD4+ T cells were enriched by magnetic negative selection, after which naive cells were positively selected on CD45RA and the negative fraction was taken as the memory subset. After blood collection by leukapheresis, PBMCs were isolated using Ficoll-Histopaque density gradient centrifugation and then cryopreserved in the vapor phase of liquid nitrogen. Analytical flow cytometry was used to check the purity and quantity of every magnetically sorted T cell population. Genomic DNA was isolated from every sorted fraction and measured by UV absorbance on a Nanodrop 2000c.

The V gene is TRBV6-4 and the J gene is TRBJ2-3; the D region possibly corresponds to TRBD1 (6 bases align). The clonotype was recovered from a man between 18 and 35 years old in good health. Sequencing was performed on memory CD4+ T cells sorted from blood. Sample cell subset or site, as interpreted from the label and publication: CD45RA-negative fraction. The base sequence is TGTGCCAGCAGTTACAAGCAGGGGACAGATACGCAGTATTTT. It specifies CASSYKQGTDTQYF.